There are many counts of the clone carrying this T cell receptor (beta chain). Looked up from germline, CDR1 is SGHNT and CDR2 is YENEEA. The junction had 5 bases not matched to a gene; V was cut back by 1 base and J by 2 bases. CDR3 length: 17 amino acids. This entry belongs to a study of Graves' ophthalmopathy and Graves' hyperthyroidism. From RNA, the CDR3 regions of TCR beta chains were amplified and sequenced. RT-PCR was first run with HTBI primers, then multiplex PCR in a second round. MiXCR, applied by TCRdb to the multiplex PCR reads, yields one record per CDR3 protein. The table lists 300,000 to 400,000 distinct CDR3 sequences, 17% of them singletons, with 9% to 15% in the top ten.

The sample consisted of peripheral blood. This sequence joins TRBV11-3 and TRBJ1-3; 10 positions match TRBD1. The receptor was isolated from an adult man with Graves' ophthalmopathy. CDR3 residues: CASSLGTGTGAGNTIYF. CDR3 sequence (DNA): TGTGCCAGCAGCTTAGGTACCGGGACAGGGGCTGGAAACACCATATATTTT.